This T cell receptor beta chain was sequenced in a study of neoadjuvant anti-PD-1 for oral cavity cancer. Study-wide background: Patients mostly received three to four biweekly nivolumab doses at 3 mg/kg before surgery. Patients without progression got a fourth dose around day 43.

Trimming left V 1 base short and J 4 bases short, with 11 bases between. Looked up from germline, CDR1 is SGHNT and CDR2 is YYREEE (reference sequence). The CDR3 consists of 14 residues. Assay used: immunoSEQ multiplex PCR; TCRdb lists only in-frame clones, some missing. The repertoire holds around 9,800 clones, 52% seen once, with 26% in the top ten. The sample holds a few counts of this clone. This rearrangement joins TRBV5-4 to TRBJ1-2, with D possibly being TRBD1 (5 bases). The TCR was taken from a person aged 35-79 years with oral cavity squamous cell carcinoma. The specimen comprised tumor tissue, sampled before nivolumab (anti-PD-1) treatment. The CDR3 DNA is TGTGCCAGCAGCTTGAGGCAGGGAGTCTATGGCTACACCTTC. Protein sequence: CASSLRQGVYGYTF.